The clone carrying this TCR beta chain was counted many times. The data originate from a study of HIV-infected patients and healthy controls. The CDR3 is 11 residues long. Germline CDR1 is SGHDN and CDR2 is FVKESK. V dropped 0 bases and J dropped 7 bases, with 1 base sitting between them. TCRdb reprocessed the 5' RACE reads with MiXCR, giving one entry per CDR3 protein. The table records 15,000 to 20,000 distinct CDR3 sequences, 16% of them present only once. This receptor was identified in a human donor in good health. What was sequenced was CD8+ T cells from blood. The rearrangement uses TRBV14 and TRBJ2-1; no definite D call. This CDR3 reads CASSQENEQFF. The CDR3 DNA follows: TGTGCCAGCAGCCAAGAGAATGAGCAGTTCTTC.